Detailed here is one TCR beta chain. TCRdb reprocessed the 5' RACE reads via MiXCR and lists one record per CDR3 protein. Of 1.5 million to 2 million distinct CDR3 sequences in the sample, less than 35% are singletons; the top ten hold around 0.25%. Germline CDR1 LNHNV, CDR2 YYDKDF (reference sequence). CDR3 size: 14 residues. Trimming cost V 6 bases and J 5 bases, with 13 bases left between them. This specimen belongs to a study of identical twins. Sequencing was performed on cord blood. This chain uses TRBV15 with TRBJ1-4, with TRBD1 as a possible D gene (6 bases). The receptor was isolated from a newborn girl in good health. CDR3 in amino acids: CATSTGTSNEKLFF. CDR3 in DNA: TGTGCCACCAGTACCGGGACATCCAATGAAAAACTGTTTTTT.